One and the same sample provided the 15 T cell receptor beta chains below, sequenced in a study of blood T cell repertoires in COVID-19. The repertoire was sequenced with immunoSEQ multiplex PCR; TCRdb's copy has only in-frame clones and lacks some. The sample records about 130,000 clones, over 70% being singletons. The specimen was peripheral blood. The receptor set was obtained from a man aged 50 or older with active COVID-19.

Concerning this clone itself: The sample contains more than one DNA sequence encoding this CDR3. For the CDR3, the DNA is TGTGCCAGCAGCTTAGACAGGGGATCCTACGAGCAGTACTTC. This sequence encodes CASSLDRGSYEQYF. The chain carries TRBV7-2 and TRBJ2-7; 7 bases match TRBD1. J was trimmed by 1 base and V by 1 base; bases with no gene match: 1. The CDR3 is 14 amino acids. Germline V CDR1 and CDR2: SGHTA, FQGNSA.

This clone was seen a few times. The chain couples TRBV13 to TRBJ1-6; D is undetermined. V shed 5 bases and J shed 4 bases, with 12 bases lying between them. This CDR3 has 15 amino acids. Germline CDR1 and CDR2: PRHDT and FYEKMQ (reference sequence). The CDR3: CASSPEAGYNSPLHF. As DNA, the CDR3 is TGTGCCAGCAGCCCCGAGGCGGGGTATAATTCACCCCTCCACTTT.

V and J are TRBV6-6 and TRBJ2-7, with D possibly matching TRBD1 (5 bases). Trimming cost V 4 bases and J 0 bases, with 13 bases left between them. Per germline, CDR1 MNHNY and CDR2 SVGAGI (reference sequence). The CDR3 extends over 15 amino acids. The CDR3 region has the DNA TGTGCCAGCAGTTCAGGACACCTAGACTCCTACGAGCAGTACTTC. Its protein product is CASSSGHLDSYEQYF.

This rearrangement joins TRBV6-6 to TRBJ1-2; D is perhaps TRBD1 (6 bases). The germline CDR1 and CDR2 sequences are MNHNY and SVGAGI (reference sequence). Trimming stripped 6 bases from V and 3 bases from J, with 17 bases between. The CDR3 is 15 residues long. The CDR3 DNA reads as TGTGCCAGCAGAAACCAGGGGTTTGGCTACTATGGCTACACCTTC. It translates to CASRNQGFGYYGYTF.

The rearrangement links TRBV3-1 (or the pseudogene TRBV3-2) to TRBJ2-2, with 10 bases aligning to TRBD1. The trim removed 2 bases at V and 6 bases at J, leaving 3 bases unmatched. The CDR3 has 15 amino acids. The germline gives CDR1 LGHDT, CDR2 YNNKEL (reference sequence). The CDR3: CASSQYDRGPGELFF. CDR3 DNA: TGTGCCAGCAGCCAATACGACAGGGGGCCCGGGGAGCTGTTTTTT.

The rearrangement joins TRBV4-1 to TRBJ2-5; TRBD2 matches at 10 bases. V dropped 4 bases and J dropped 4; count of bases not matched to a gene: 6. The germline V gene encodes CDR1 MGHRA and CDR2 YSYEKL. This CDR3 is built from 15 residues. CDR3 residues: CASSRSGGARETQYF. DNA of the CDR3: TGCGCCAGCAGCCGAAGCGGGGGGGCACGAGAGACCCAGTACTTC.

Only a few counts were recorded for this clone. This rearrangement joins TRBV9 to TRBJ1-5; TRBD1 agrees at 7 bases. Looked up from germline, CDR1 is SGDLS and CDR2 is YYNGEE. This CDR3 has 14 residues. The V segment lost 2 bases and the J segment 3 bases; nucleotides outside the gene matches: 2. CDR3 protein: CASSVDRDNQPQHF. CDR3 coding DNA: TGTGCCAGCAGCGTTGACAGGGACAATCAGCCCCAGCATTTT.

V is TRBV19 and J is TRBJ1-5; unclear D gene. Trimming removed 6 bases at V and 0 bases at J, with 6 bases between. CDR1 is LNHDA, CDR2 SQIVND, per germline (reference sequence). This CDR3 comprises 13 residues. The CDR3 coding sequence is TGTGCCAGTAGATATAATAGCAATCAGCCCCAGCATTTT. Translating gives CASRYNSNQPQHF.

The CDR3 region has the DNA TGTGCCAGCTCACTTAGCCGACAGGCAGATACGCAGTATTTT. Translating it yields CASSLSRQADTQYF. V and J are TRBV18 and TRBJ2-3, with D perhaps matching TRBD1 (6 bases). CDR1 is KGHSH and CDR2 is LQKENI in the germline V gene. The germline V and J ends were trimmed by 4 bases and 4 bases, with 12 bases remaining between them. The CDR3 spans 14 residues.

The chain uses TRBV5-6 and TRBJ2-7; perhaps TRBD1 as D (5 bases). Deletions cut 5 bases from V and 5 bases from J, with 14 bases between. Germline V gives CDR1 SGHDT, CDR2 YYEEEE. The CDR3 is 13 residues long. As DNA, the CDR3 is TGTGCCAGCAGGGCCGGGCGCAGGGACGAGCAGTACTTC. This translates into CASRAGRRDEQYF. The variable domain in full, completed from reference TRBV5-6 and TRBJ2-7, reads DAGVTQSPTHLIKTRGQQVTLRCSPKSGHDTVSWYQQALGQGPQFIFQYYEEEERQRGNFPDRFSGHQFPNYSSELNVNALLLGDSALYLCASRAGRRDEQYFGPGTRLTVT.

The chain recombines TRBV2 with TRBJ2-1, with 9 nucleotides matching TRBD1. CDR1 is SNHLY, CDR2 FYNNEI, per germline. The CDR3 has 13 amino acids. V shed 6 bases and J 9 bases; nucleotides not matched to a gene: 6. CDR3 sequence reads: CASRAGTGSEQFF. In nucleotides, the CDR3 is TGTGCCAGCAGGGCCGGGACAGGGAGTGAGCAGTTCTTC.

This clone was seen more than once but under ten times. V and J are TRBV2 and TRBJ2-1, with 11 bases identical to TRBD2. Germline trimming cut 6 bases from V and 2 bases from J; bases unmatched to any gene: 3. From germline, CDR1 is SNHLY and CDR2 FYNNEI. This CDR3 region has 15 residues. The CDR3 is CASSVSGGAYNEQFF. The CDR3 bases are TGTGCCAGCAGCGTTAGCGGGGGGGCCTACAATGAGCAGTTCTTC.

This clone has just a few counts. The chain has TRBV5-1 and TRBJ1-2; 9 positions match TRBD1. Looked up from germline, CDR1 is SGHRS and CDR2 is YFSETQ. This CDR3 has 15 residues. V trimming: 4 bases; J trimming: 4 bases; junction bases outside the gene matches: 8. The CDR3 nucleotides read TGCGCCAGCAGCACCGGGACAGGGTTTGGCTATGGCTACACCTTC. It codes for CASSTGTGFGYGYTF.

The chain recombines TRBV9 with TRBJ2-6; D gene ambiguous. Trimming removed 4 bases at V and 0 bases at J, with 20 bases between. CDR1 SGDLS and CDR2 YYNGEE come from the germline V gene. The CDR3 contains 19 residues. The CDR3: CASSPLEVGYRSGANVLTF. CDR3 bases: TGTGCCAGCAGCCCCCTCGAGGTCGGTTACCGCTCTGGGGCCAACGTCCTGACTTTC.

This chain links TRBV4-1 with TRBJ1-3; no clear D. This CDR3 has 17 residues. Germline CDR1 reads MGHRA; CDR2 reads YSYEKL. V was cut by 0 bases and J by 0 bases, with 12 bases left in between. The CDR3 spells CASSQDWQAISGNTIYF. The CDR3 DNA sequence: TGCGCCAGCAGCCAAGATTGGCAGGCGATCTCTGGAAACACCATATATTTT.